This T cell receptor beta chain was sequenced during a study of PD-1 blockade in classical Hodgkin lymphoma. Study outcomes and limitations: With respect to the repertoire differences, their causes, possibly disease activity or prior therapy, remain undefined.

Notes on this clone: Its antigen is as yet unknown.

Documented time point: newly diagnosed, previously untreated cHL patient sample. V shed 4 bases and J 7 bases; nucleotides not matched to a gene: 5. CDR3 length equals 15 residues. CDR1 is MNHEY, CDR2 SMNVEV, per germline (reference sequence). The data were produced by immunoSEQ multiplex PCR, yet TCRdb's version contains in-frame clones alone and is incomplete. The sample includes roughly 20,000 clones, around 94% of them seen just once. This receptor was taken from a human donor with classical Hodgkin lymphoma. Sequenced sample: peripheral blood mononuclear cells (PBMCs). The V and J genes are TRBV27 and TRBJ1-4; TRBD1 matches at 11 bases. The CDR3: CASSSWTGGVEKLFF. CDR3 coding DNA: TGTGCCAGCAGTTCGTGGACAGGGGGCGTTGAAAAACTGTTTTTT.